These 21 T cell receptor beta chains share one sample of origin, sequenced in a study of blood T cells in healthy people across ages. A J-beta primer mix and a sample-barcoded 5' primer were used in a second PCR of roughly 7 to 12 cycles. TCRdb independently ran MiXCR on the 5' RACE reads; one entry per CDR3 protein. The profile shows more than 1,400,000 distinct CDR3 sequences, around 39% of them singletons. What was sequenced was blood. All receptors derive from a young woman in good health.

The CDR3 DNA sequence: TGTGCCAGCGGGACTAGCGGGAAGCAGTACTTC. This sequence encodes CASGTSGKQYF. This chain joins TRBV6-5 and TRBJ2-7; 13 bases line up with TRBD2. The CDR3 is made up of 11 amino acids. Germline CDR1 is MNHEY and CDR2 is SVGAGI. Trimming removed 8 bases from V and 8 bases from J; junction bases left unmatched: 0.

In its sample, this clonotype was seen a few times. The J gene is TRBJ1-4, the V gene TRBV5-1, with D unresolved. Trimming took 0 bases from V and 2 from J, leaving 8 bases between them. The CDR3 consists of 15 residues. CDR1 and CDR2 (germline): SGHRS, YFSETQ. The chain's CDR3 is CASSLVAGTNEKLFF. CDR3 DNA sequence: TGCGCCAGCAGCTTGGTTGCGGGTACTAATGAAAAACTGTTTTTT.

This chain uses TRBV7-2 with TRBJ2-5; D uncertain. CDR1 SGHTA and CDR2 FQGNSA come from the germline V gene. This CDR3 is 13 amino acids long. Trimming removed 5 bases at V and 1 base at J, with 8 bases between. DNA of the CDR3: TGTGCCAGCAGCGCCCTAGTCCAAGAGACCCAGTACTTC. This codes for CASSALVQETQYF.

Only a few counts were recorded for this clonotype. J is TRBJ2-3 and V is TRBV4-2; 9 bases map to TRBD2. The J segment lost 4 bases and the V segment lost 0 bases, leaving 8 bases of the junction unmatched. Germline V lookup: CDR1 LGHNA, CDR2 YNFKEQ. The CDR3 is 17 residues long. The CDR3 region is CASSQETLAGNSDTQYF. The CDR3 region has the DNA TGTGCCAGCAGCCAAGAGACCCTAGCGGGAAACTCAGATACGCAGTATTTT.

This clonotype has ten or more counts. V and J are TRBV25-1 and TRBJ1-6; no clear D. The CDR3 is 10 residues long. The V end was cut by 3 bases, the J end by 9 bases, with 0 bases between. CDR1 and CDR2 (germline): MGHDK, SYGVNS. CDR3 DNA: TGTGCCAGCAGTGATTCACCCCTCCACTTT. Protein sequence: CASSDSPLHF.

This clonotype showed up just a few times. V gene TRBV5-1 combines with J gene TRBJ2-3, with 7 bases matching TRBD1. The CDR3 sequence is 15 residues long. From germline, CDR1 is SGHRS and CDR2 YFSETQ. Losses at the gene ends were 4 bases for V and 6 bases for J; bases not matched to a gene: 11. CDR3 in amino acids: CASSPGQTSRDTQYF. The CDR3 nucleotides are TGCGCCAGCAGCCCGGGACAGACTTCAAGGGATACGCAGTATTTT.

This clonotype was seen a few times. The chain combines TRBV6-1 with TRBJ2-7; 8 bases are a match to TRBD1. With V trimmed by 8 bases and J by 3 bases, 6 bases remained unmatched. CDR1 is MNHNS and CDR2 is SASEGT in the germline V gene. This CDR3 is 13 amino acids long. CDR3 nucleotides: TGTGCCAGCCGAAGGACAGGGATCTACGAGCAGTACTTC. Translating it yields CASRRTGIYEQYF.

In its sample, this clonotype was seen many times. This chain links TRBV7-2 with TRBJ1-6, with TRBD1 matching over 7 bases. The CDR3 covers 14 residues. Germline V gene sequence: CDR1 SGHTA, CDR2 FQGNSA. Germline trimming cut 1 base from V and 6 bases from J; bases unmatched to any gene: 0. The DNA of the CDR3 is TGTGCCAGCAGCTTAGACAGGGGTAATTCACCCCTCCACTTT. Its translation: CASSLDRGNSPLHF.

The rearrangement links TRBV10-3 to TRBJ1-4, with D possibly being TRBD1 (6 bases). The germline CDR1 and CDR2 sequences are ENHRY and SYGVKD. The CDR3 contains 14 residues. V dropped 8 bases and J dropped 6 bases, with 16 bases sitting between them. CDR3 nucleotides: TGTGCCATCCAGGGGAACAGGGACGATGAAAAACTGTTTTTT. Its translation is CAIQGNRDDEKLFF.

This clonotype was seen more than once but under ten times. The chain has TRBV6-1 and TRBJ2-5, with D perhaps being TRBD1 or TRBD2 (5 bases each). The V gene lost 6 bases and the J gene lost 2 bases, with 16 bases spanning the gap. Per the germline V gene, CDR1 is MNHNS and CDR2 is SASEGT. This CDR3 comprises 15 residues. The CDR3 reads CASSRERDAQETQYF. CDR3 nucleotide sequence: TGTGCCAGCAGCCGAGAACGGGACGCTCAAGAGACCCAGTACTTC.

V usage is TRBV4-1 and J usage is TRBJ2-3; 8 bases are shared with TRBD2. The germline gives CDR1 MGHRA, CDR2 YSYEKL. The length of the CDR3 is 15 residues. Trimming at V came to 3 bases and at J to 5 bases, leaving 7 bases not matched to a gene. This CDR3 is CASSHGTSGKDTQYF. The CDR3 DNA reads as TGCGCCAGCAGCCACGGTACTAGCGGAAAAGATACGCAGTATTTT.

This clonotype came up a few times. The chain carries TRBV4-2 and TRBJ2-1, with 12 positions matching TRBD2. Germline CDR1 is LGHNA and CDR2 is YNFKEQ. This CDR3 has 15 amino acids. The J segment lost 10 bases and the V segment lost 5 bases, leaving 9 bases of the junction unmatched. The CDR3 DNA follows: TGTGCCAGCAGCATCGGACTAGCGGGGCCGCTCGAGCAGTTCTTC. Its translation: CASSIGLAGPLEQFF.

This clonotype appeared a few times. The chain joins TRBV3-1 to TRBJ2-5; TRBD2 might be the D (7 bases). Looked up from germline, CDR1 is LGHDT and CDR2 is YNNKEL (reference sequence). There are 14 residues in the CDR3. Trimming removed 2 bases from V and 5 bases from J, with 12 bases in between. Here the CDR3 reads CASSQRGAVETQYF. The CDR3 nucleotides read TGTGCCAGCAGCCAACGGGGGGCGGTGGAGACCCAGTACTTC.

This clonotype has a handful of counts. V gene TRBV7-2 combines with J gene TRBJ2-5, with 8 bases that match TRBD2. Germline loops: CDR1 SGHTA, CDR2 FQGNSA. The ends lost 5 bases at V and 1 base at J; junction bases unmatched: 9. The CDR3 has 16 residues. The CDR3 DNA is TGTGCCAGCAGCATCGGACTAGCCGGCTCCCAAGAGACCCAGTACTTC. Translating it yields CASSIGLAGSQETQYF.

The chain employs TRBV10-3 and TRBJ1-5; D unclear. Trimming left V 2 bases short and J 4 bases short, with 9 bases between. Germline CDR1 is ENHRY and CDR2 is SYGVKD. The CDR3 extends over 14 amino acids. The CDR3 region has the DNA TGTGCCATCAGTGAGGGCAGTCGGAATCAGCCCCAGCATTTT. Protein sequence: CAISEGSRNQPQHF.

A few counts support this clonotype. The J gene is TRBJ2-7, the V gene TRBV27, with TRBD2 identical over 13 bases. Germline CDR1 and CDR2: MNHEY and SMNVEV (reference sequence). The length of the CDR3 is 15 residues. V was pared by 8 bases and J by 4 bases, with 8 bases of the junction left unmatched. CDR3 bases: TGTGCCAGCTCCTGGACTAGCGGGAGAATTTACGAGCAGTACTTC. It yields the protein CASSWTSGRIYEQYF.

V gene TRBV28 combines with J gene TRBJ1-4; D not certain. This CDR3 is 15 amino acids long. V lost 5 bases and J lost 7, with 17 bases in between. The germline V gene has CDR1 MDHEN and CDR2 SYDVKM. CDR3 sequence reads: CASSPVIFGREKLFF. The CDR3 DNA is TGTGCCAGCAGTCCCGTGATCTTTGGGCGTGAAAAACTGTTTTTT.

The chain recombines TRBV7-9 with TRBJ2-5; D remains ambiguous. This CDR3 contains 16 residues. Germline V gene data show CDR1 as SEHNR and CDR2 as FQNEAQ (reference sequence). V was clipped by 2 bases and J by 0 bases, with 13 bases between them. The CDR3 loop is CASSLIGATYQETQYF. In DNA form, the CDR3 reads TGTGCCAGCAGCTTAATCGGCGCGACCTACCAAGAGACCCAGTACTTC.

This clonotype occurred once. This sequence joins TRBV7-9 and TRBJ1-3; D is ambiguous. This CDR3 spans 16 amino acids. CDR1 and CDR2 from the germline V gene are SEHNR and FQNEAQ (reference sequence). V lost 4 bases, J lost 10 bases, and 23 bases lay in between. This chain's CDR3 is CASSSTSPGPRATIYF. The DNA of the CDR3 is TGTGCCAGCAGCTCCACTAGCCCGGGCCCTCGAGCGACCATATATTTT.

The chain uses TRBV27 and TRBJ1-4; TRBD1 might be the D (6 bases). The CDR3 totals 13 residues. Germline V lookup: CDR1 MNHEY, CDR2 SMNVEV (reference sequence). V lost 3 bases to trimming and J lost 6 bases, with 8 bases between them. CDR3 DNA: TGTGCCAGCAGTTTCGGGACATATGAAAAACTGTTTTTT. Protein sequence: CASSFGTYEKLFF.

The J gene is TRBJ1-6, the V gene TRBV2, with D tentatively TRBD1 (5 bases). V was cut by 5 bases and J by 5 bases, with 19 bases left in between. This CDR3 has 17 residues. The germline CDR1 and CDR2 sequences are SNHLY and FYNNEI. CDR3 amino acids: CASSSGRRDRNNSPLHF. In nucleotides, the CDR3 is TGTGCCAGCAGTTCAGGGCGAAGGGATCGCAATAATTCACCCCTCCACTTT.